A selection of T cell receptor beta chains follows, all from one sample in a study of blood T cells in healthy people across ages. TCRdb redid the calling of the 5' RACE reads with MiXCR, one entry per CDR3 protein. The repertoire holds approximately 810,000 distinct CDR3 sequences, with under 30% as singletons. Sequencing input: blood. The origin of the receptors is a woman older than 75 in good health. Each CDR3 is given with its conserved first and last residue. D genes are given only for firm matches. The size field is filled for only some rows; it gives once, few, many or a size class.

>TRBJ2-3|TRBD2|TRBV12-3/TRBV12-4|NA
CASSLAGAKTDTQYF
TGTGCCAGCAGTCTAGCGGGAGCCAAGACAGATACGCAGTATTTT
>TRBJ2-3|TRBD2|TRBV9|NA
CASSVGAGGHQDTQYF
TGTGCCAGCAGCGTAGGAGCGGGGGGGCATCAAGATACGCAGTATTTT
>TRBJ1-6|NA|TRBV14|few
CASSQETWNSPLHF
TGTGCCAGCAGCCAAGAAACGTGGAATTCACCCCTCCACTTT
>TRBJ2-4|TRBD2|TRBV9|many
CASSVVASGPAKNIQYF
TGTGCCAGCAGCGTAGTGGCTAGCGGGCCAGCCAAAAACATTCAGTACTTC
>TRBJ2-7|TRBD1|TRBV5-1|NA
CASSWGRDRGSYEQYF
TGCGCCAGCAGCTGGGGTAGGGACAGGGGATCCTACGAGCAGTACTTC
>TRBJ2-3|NA|TRBV20-1|many
CSFITGASTDTQYF
TGCAGTTTTATCACGGGGGCTAGCACAGATACGCAGTATTTT
>TRBJ2-3|NA|TRBV28|NA
CASSPPGGAYTDTQYF
TGTGCCAGCAGCCCCCCGGGGGGCGCATACACAGATACGCAGTATTTT
>TRBJ2-1|TRBD2|TRBV24-1|many
CATSDGGGVFYEQFF
TGTGCCACCAGTGATGGTGGGGGGGTATTTTATGAGCAGTTCTTC
>TRBJ1-5|TRBD1|TRBV6-1|NA
CASSQRTGGLQPQHF
TGTGCCAGCAGTCAAAGGACAGGGGGCTTACAGCCCCAGCATTTT
>TRBJ2-7|NA|TRBV5-6|NA
CASSLLGSTPYYNEQYF
TGTGCCAGCAGCTTGCTGGGGTCCACCCCCTACTACAATGAGCAGTACTTC
>TRBJ2-4|NA|TRBV7-2|many
CASSLDARGNIQYF
TGTGCCAGCAGCTTAGACGCTAGGGGGAACATTCAGTACTTC
>TRBJ2-5|NA|TRBV21-1|NA
CASSDRDRGLETRYF
TGTGCCAGCAGCGATCGGGACAGGGGGTTAGAGACCCGGTACTTC